The 8 T cell receptor beta chains below come from one sample, sequenced in a study of T-cell reconstitution after alpha-beta-depleted transplantation in children. TCRbeta library construction was performed incorporating unique molecular identifiers. TCRdb re-derived calls from the PCR reads in MiXCR, one entry per CDR3 protein. The sample contains 330,000 or so distinct CDR3 sequences, about 7.3% of which appear only once. Overall study findings and caveats: T-cell counts and diversity at one year post-transplant came mainly from newly produced T cells.

No antigens are known for them. The material was peripheral blood, obtained 360 days after TCRalphabeta/CD19-depleted stem cell transplant. The receptors stem from a female patient aged 2 to 10 who had a stem cell transplant for Fanconi anemia, so the T cells may come from the graft donor.

This clonotype was found many times. The CDR3 sequence: CASSLVGTTNTGELFF. The DNA for the CDR3 is TGTGCCAGCAGCTTAGTCGGGACAACGAACACCGGGGAGCTGTTTTTT. The chain uses TRBV7-8 and TRBJ2-2, with a possible D match to TRBD1 (6 bases). CDR3 length: 16 residues. V was cut by 1 base and J by 0 bases, with 9 bases left in between. CDR1 is SGHVS and CDR2 is FQNEAQ in the germline V gene. The whole variable domain, filled in from reference TRBV7-8 and TRBJ2-2, reads GAGVSQSPRYKVAKRGQDVALRCDPISGHVSLFWYQQALGQGPEFLTYFQNEAQLDKSGLPSDRFFAERPEGSVSTLKIQRTQQEDSAVYLCASSLVGTTNTGELFFGEGSRLTVL.

This clonotype was seen more than once but under ten times. The CDR3 is CASSLREAGELFF. The CDR3 region has the DNA TGCGCCAGCAGCTTGCGCGAGGCCGGGGAGCTGTTTTTT. The rearrangement links TRBV5-1 to TRBJ2-2; D is ambiguous. The V and J ends lost 1 base and 6 bases respectively, with 7 bases between them. The CDR3 is 13 amino acids. Germline V gene sequence: CDR1 SGHRS, CDR2 YFSETQ.

This clonotype was seen repeatedly, ten times or more. The J gene is TRBJ2-5, the V gene TRBV7-9; TRBD2 agrees at 12 bases. The CDR3 has 15 amino acids. The germline gives CDR1 SEHNR, CDR2 FQNEAQ (reference sequence). Trimming removed 2 bases from V and 3 bases from J; junction bases left unmatched: 1. The CDR3 DNA is TGTGCCAGCAGCTTACGACTAGCGGGGGAAGAGACCCAGTACTTC. Amino acids: CASSLRLAGEETQYF.

This clonotype came up many times. This chain joins TRBV29-1 and TRBJ2-7, with D perhaps TRBD2 (5 bases). From germline, CDR1 is SQVTM and CDR2 ANQGSEA. Trimming left V 7 bases short and J 6 bases short, with 13 bases between. The CDR3 runs to 11 residues. The CDR3 coding sequence is TGCAGCGCAACCCTAGCAGGCGAGCAGTACTTC. This translates into CSATLAGEQYF.

The chain links TRBV2 to TRBJ2-7; the match to TRBD2 covers 9 bases. Germline values: CDR1 SNHLY, CDR2 FYNNEI. This CDR3 has 14 residues. J gave up 3 bases and V 6 bases, and 6 bases lay outside the gene matches. The CDR3 is CASSGLASGYEQYF. CDR3 DNA sequence: TGTGCCAGCAGCGGACTAGCGTCGGGCTACGAGCAGTACTTC.

This clonotype was recorded many times. The chain joins TRBV10-1 to TRBJ1-1; 7 bases match TRBD1. The ends lost 6 bases at V and 4 bases at J; junction bases unmatched: 5. The CDR3 is 13 residues long. CDR1 is WNHNN, CDR2 SYGVQD, per germline (reference sequence). CDR3 protein: CASRDRQGTEAFF. CDR3 DNA: TGCGCCAGCAGGGACCGACAGGGCACTGAAGCTTTCTTT.

The table lists this clonotype with a few counts. The genes are TRBV7-6 and TRBJ2-3, with 10 bases that match TRBD2. Germline V gives CDR1 SGHVS, CDR2 FNYEAQ. Trimming took 5 bases from V and 2 from J; bases not matched to a gene: 7. The CDR3 extends over 16 amino acids. CDR3 amino acids: CASSPISGGVTDTQYF. DNA for the CDR3: TGTGCCAGCAGCCCAATAAGCGGGGGGGTCACAGATACGCAGTATTTT.

This clonotype occurred many times. The rearrangement links TRBV7-9 to TRBJ2-3, with 7 bases that match TRBD2. Germline trimming cut 0 bases from V and 2 bases from J; bases unmatched to any gene: 5. In germline, CDR1 is SEHNR, CDR2 FQNEAQ (reference sequence). The CDR3 loop spans 16 amino acids. The CDR3 nucleotides are TGTGCCAGCAGCTTAGCATTAGCGGGTCCCACAGATACGCAGTATTTT. It translates to CASSLALAGPTDTQYF. The full variable domain, completed using reference TRBV7-9 and TRBJ2-3, is DTGVSQNPRHKITKRGQNVTFRCDPISEHNRLYWYRQTLGQGPEFLTYFQNEAQLEKSRLLSDRFSAERPKGSFSTLEIQRTEQGDSAMYLCASSLALAGPTDTQYFGPGTRLTVL.